Shown below are 8 T cell receptor beta chains from a single sample sequenced in a study of T cells in Graves' hyperthyroidism and ophthalmopathy. What was amplified from RNA transcripts were TCR beta CDR3 regions. Primed by the HTBI set, a first-round RT-PCR was run on the TCR CDR3. Each CDR3 protein is one row after TCRdb ran MiXCR on the multiplex PCR reads. Among 690,000 or so distinct CDR3 sequences, about 19% were seen once, and the ten largest hold over 15%. Sequences were obtained from blood. All receptors come from a woman in her forties or fifties with Graves' hyperthyroidism that later progressed to Graves' ophthalmopathy.

The V call is TRBV2, the J call TRBJ1-6; 8 bases agree with TRBD1. The J segment lost 10 bases and the V segment lost 6 bases, leaving 8 bases of the junction unmatched. Germline loops: CDR1 SNHLY, CDR2 FYNNEI. This CDR3 is 14 amino acids long. CDR3 sequence reads: CASRMDRAGSPLHF. In DNA form, the CDR3 reads TGTGCCAGCAGGATGGACAGGGCGGGATCACCCCTCCACTTT. The full variable domain, completed using reference TRBV2 and TRBJ1-6, is EPEVTQTPSHQVTQMGQEVILRCVPISNHLYFYWYRQILGQKVEFLVSFYNNEISEKSEIFDDQFSVERPDGSNFTLKIRSTKLEDSAMYFCASRMDRAGSPLHFGNGTRLTVT.

This clonotype was recorded at least ten times. The genes are TRBV18 and TRBJ1-4, with D possibly TRBD1 on 5 matching bases. Trimming cost V 3 bases and J 5 bases, with 13 bases left between them. This CDR3 spans 15 amino acids. CDR1 and CDR2 from the germline V gene are KGHSH and LQKENI. The CDR3 protein is CASSPSAGRNEKLFF. DNA for the CDR3: TGTGCCAGCTCACCCTCTGCGGGACGAAATGAAAAACTGTTTTTT.

This clonotype was seen ten or more times. V usage is TRBV12-3 or TRBV12-4 and J usage is TRBJ1-2; 8 bases are shared with TRBD1. After removal of 6 bases from V and 4 bases from J, the junction contained 7 bases not matched to a gene. The CDR3 extends over 14 amino acids. The CDR3 DNA reads as TGTGCCAGCAGCACGGACAGGGAACTCTATGGCTACACCTTC. Translating it yields CASSTDRELYGYTF.

This clonotype occurred many times. The V gene is TRBV5-1, the J gene TRBJ1-1; D gene unclear. Germline V gene lookup returns CDR1 SGHRS and CDR2 YFSETQ. Trimming took off 0 bases at V and 1 base at J, with 10 bases between the two ends. The CDR3 loop spans 15 amino acids. In nucleotides, the CDR3 is TGCGCCAGCAGCTTGGTTGGAATGAGGAACACTGAAGCTTTCTTT. It encodes CASSLVGMRNTEAFF.

This chain connects TRBV6-2 or TRBV6-3 to TRBJ2-5; 10 positions match TRBD2. The junction had 10 bases not matched to a gene; V was cut back by 2 bases and J by 10 bases. Germline lookup yields CDR1 MNHEY and CDR2 SVGEGT. The CDR3 is made up of 15 amino acids. The CDR3: CASSYNLAGGEGQYF. The CDR3 region has the DNA TGTGCCAGCAGTTACAACTTAGCGGGGGGCGAGGGCCAGTACTTC.

This clonotype was seen many times. J is TRBJ1-1 and V is TRBV20-1; D not certain. This CDR3 is built from 13 residues. From germline, CDR1 is DFQATT and CDR2 SNEGSKA (reference sequence). V lost 6 bases and J lost 0, with 11 bases in between. CDR3: CSAHPRMNTEAFF. The CDR3 DNA sequence: TGCAGTGCCCACCCTCGGATGAACACTGAAGCTTTCTTT.

This clonotype was seen a handful of times. The junction departs from germline at one end; a sequencing error may be responsible. The V gene is TRBV11-2, the J gene TRBJ2-5; 11 nucleotides agree with TRBD2. Looked up from germline, CDR1 is SGHAT and CDR2 is FQNNGV. CDR3 size: 16 residues. Here the CDR3 DNA reads TGTGCCAGCAGCTTAGAGGGACTAGCGGCACAAGAGGCCCAGTACTTC. It codes for CASSLEGLAAQEAQYF.

This clonotype occurred a few times. The chain combines TRBV27 with TRBJ1-1; D is perhaps TRBD1 (6 bases). V was shortened by 6 bases and J by 6 bases, with 20 bases between the two germline ends. The germline gives CDR1 MNHEY, CDR2 SMNVEV (reference sequence). This CDR3 spans 15 amino acids. CDR3 nucleotide sequence: TGTGCCAGCAGCTGGGGGGGCGGCGGGCTGGCTGAAGCTTTCTTT. It encodes CASSWGGGGLAEAFF.